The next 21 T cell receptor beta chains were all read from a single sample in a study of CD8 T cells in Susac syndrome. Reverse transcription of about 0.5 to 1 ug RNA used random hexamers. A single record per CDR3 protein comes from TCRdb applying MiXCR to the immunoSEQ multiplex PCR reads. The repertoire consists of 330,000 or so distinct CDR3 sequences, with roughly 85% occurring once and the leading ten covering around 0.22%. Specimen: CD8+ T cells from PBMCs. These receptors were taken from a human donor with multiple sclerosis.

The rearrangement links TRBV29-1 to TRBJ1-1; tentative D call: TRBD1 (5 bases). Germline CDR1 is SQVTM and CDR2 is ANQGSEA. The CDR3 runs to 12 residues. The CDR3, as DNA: TGCGGAGTTCGGGGGTGGGACACTGAAGCTTTCTTT. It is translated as CGVRGWDTEAFF. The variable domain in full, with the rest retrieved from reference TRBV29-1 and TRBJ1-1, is SAVISQKPSRDICQRGTSLTIQCQVDSQVTMMFWYRQQPGQSLTLIATANQGSEATYESGFVIDKFPISRPNLTFSTLTVSNMSPEDSSIYLCGVRGWDTEAFFGQGTRLTVV.

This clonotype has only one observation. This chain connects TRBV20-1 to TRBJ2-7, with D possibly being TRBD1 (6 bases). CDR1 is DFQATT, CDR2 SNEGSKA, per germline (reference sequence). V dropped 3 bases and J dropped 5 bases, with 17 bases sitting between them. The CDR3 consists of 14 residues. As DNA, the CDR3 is TGCAGTGCTAGGGCCGATAACAGGGTTCACGAGCAGTACTTC. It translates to CSARADNRVHEQYF.

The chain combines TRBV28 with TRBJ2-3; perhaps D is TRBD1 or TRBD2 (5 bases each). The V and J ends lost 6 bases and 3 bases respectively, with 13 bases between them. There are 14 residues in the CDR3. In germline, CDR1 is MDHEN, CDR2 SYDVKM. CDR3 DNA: TGTGCCAGCAGGGCCCGGGGCGGAACAGATACGCAGTATTTT. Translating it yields CASRARGGTDTQYF.

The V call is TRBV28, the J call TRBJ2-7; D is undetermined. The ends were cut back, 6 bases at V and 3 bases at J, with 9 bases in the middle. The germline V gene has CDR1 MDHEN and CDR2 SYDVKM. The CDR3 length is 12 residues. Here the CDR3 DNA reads TGTGCCAGCAGCCAGAGCCGCTACGAGCAGTACTTC. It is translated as CASSQSRYEQYF. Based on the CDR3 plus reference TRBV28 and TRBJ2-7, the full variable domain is DVKVTQSSRYLVKRTGEKVFLECVQDMDHENMFWYRQDPGLGLRLIYFSYDVKMKEKGDIPEGYSVSREKKERFSLILESASTNQTSMYLCASSQSRYEQYFGPGTRLTVT.

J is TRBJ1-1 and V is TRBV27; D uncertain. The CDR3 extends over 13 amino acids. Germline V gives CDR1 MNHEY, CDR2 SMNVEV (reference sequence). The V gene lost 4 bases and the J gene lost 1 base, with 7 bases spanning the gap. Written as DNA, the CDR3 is TGTGCCAGCAGTTCTCCGGGGAACACTGAAGCTTTCTTT. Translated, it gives CASSSPGNTEAFF.

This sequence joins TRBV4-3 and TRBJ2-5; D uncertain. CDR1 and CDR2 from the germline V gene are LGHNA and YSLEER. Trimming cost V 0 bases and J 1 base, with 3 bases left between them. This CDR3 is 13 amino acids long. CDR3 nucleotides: TGCGCCAGCAGCCAAGACTCCCAAGAGACCCAGTACTTC. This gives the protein CASSQDSQETQYF.

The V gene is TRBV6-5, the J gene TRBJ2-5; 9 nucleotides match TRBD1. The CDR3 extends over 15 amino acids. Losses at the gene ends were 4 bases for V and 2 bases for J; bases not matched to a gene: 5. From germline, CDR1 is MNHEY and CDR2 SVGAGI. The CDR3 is CASSWGQGAQETQYF. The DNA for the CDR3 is TGTGCCAGCAGTTGGGGACAGGGAGCACAAGAGACCCAGTACTTC.

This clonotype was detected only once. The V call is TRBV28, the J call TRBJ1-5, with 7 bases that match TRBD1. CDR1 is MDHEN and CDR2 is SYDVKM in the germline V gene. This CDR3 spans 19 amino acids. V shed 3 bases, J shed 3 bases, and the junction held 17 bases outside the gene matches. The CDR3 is CASSFTVEQGIFINQPQHF. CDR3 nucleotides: TGTGCCAGCAGTTTTACGGTTGAACAGGGGATCTTTATCAATCAGCCCCAGCATTTT.

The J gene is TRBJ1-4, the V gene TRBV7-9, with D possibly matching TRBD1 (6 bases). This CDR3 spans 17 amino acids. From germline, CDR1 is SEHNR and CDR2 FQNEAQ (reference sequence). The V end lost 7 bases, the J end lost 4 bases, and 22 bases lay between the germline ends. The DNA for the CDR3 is TGTGCCAGCACCACCCAACAGGGCTCTAGGGATAATGAAAAACTGTTTTTT. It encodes CASTTQQGSRDNEKLFF.

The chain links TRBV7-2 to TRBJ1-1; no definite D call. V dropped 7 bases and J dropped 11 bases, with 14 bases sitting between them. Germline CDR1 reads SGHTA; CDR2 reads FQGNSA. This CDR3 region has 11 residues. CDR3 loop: CASTVGSGAFF. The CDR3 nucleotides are TGTGCCAGCACGGTAGGCTCGGGGGCTTTCTTT.

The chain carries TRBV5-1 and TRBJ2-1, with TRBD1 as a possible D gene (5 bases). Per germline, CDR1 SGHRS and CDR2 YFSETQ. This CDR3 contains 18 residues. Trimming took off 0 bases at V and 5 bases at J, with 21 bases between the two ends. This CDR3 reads CASSLGVSSGSGHNEQFF. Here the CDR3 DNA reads TGCGCCAGCAGCTTGGGGGTTTCTTCCGGGTCAGGGCACAATGAGCAGTTCTTC.

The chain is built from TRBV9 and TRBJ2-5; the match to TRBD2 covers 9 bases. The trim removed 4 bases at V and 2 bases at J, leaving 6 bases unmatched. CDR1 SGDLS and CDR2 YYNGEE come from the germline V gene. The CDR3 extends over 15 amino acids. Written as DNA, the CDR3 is TGTGCCAGCAGCCCAGTCCTAGCGGGGCAAGAGACCCAGTACTTC. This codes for CASSPVLAGQETQYF.

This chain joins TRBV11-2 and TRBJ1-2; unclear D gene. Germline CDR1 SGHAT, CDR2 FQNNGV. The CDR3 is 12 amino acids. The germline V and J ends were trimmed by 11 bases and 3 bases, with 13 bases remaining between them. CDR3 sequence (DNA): TGTGCCTCGGAGGGCCTTGACTATGGCTACACCTTC. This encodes CASEGLDYGYTF. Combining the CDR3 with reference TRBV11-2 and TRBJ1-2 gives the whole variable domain EAGVAQSPRYKIIEKRQSVAFWCNPISGHATLYWYQQILGQGPKLLIQFQNNGVVDDSQLPKDRFSAERLKGVDSTLKIQPAKLEDSAVYLCASEGLDYGYTFGSGTRLTVV.

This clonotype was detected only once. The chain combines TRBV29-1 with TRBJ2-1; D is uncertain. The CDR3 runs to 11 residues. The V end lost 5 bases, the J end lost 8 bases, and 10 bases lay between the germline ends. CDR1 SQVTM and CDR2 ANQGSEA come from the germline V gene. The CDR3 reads CSVIKLDEQFF. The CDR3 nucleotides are TGCAGCGTTATCAAATTAGATGAGCAGTTCTTC.

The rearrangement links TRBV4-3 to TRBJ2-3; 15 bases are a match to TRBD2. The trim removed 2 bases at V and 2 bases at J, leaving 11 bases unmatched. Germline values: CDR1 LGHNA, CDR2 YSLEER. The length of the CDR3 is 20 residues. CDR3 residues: CASSQLLAGTSGRHTDTQYF. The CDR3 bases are TGCGCCAGCAGCCAACTACTCGCCGGGACTAGCGGGAGGCACACAGATACGCAGTATTTT.

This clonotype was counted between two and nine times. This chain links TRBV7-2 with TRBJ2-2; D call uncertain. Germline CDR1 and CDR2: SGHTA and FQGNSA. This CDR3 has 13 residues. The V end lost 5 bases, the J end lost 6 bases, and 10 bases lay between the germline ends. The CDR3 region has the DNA TGTGCCAGCAGCGTAGGGCGCGCCGGGGAGCTGTTTTTT. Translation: CASSVGRAGELFF.

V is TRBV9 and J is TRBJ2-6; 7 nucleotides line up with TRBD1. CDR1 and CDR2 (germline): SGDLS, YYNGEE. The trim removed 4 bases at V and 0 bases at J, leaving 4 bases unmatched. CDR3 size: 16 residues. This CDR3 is CASSLDRNSGANVLTF. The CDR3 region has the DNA TGTGCCAGCAGCCTGGACAGGAACTCTGGGGCCAACGTCCTGACTTTC.

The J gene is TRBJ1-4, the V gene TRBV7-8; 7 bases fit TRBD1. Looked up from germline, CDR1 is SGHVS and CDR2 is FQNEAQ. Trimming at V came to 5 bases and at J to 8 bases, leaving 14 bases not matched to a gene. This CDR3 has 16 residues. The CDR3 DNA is TGTGCCAGCAGCACCCTGGCAGGGGGGGGAGAAGAAAAACTGTTTTTT. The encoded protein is CASSTLAGGGEEKLFF.

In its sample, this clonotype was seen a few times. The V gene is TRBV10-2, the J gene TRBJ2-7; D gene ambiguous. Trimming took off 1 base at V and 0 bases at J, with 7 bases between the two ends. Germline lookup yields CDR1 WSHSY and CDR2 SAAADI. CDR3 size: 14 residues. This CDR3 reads CASSEFIFSYEQYF. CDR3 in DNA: TGCGCCAGCAGTGAGTTCATCTTCTCCTACGAGCAGTACTTC.

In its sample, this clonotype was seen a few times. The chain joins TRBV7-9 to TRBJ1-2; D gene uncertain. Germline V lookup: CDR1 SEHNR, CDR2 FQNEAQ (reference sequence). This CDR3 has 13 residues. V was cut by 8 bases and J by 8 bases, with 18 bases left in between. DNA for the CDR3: TGTGCCAGCCGTACTGGAGGCTACCAAGGCTACACCTTC. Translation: CASRTGGYQGYTF.

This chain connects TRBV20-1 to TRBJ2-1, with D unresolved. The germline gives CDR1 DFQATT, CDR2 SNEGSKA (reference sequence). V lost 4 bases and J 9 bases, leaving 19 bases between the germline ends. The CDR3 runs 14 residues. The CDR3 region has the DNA TGCAGTGCTAAGGACCTGACGTACGGGCCTGAGCAGTTCTTC. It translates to CSAKDLTYGPEQFF.